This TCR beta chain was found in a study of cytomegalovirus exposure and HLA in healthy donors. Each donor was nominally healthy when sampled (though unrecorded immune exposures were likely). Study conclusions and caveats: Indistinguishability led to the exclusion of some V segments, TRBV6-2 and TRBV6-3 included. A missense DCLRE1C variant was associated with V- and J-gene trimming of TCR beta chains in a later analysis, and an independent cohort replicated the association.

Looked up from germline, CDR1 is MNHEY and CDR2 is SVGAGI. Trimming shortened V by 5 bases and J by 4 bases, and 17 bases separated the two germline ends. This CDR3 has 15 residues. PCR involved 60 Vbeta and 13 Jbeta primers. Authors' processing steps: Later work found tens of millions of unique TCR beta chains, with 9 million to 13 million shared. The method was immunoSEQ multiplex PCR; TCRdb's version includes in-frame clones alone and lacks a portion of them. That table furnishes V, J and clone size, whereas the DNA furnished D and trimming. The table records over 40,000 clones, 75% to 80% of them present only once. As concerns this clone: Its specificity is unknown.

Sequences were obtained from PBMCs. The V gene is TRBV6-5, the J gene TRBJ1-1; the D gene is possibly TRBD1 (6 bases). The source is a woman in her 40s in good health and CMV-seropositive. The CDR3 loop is CASSTAGSRGTEAFF. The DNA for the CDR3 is TGTGCCAGCAGTACCGCGGGCTCCAGGGGCACTGAAGCTTTCTTT.